A single sample gave rise to the 15 T cell receptor beta chains below, sequenced in a study of blood T cell repertoires in COVID-19. Sequenced by immunoSEQ multiplex PCR; TCRdb stores in-frame clones only, minus some. The sample has approximately 65,000 clones, roughly 80% seen once. The sequencing input was peripheral blood. These receptors all stem from a woman over 75 with active or convalescent COVID-19.

CDR3 DNA: TGTGCCAGCAGCCAAAACAGGGGCCGGGGGACTGAAGCTTTCTTT. Its protein is CASSQNRGRGTEAFF. This chain connects TRBV3-1 (or the pseudogene TRBV3-2) to TRBJ1-1; 7 positions agree with TRBD1. CDR3 length equals 15 residues. The V gene's germline CDR1 is LGHDT and CDR2 YNNKEL (reference sequence). The J segment lost 5 bases and the V segment lost 2 bases, leaving 8 bases of the junction unmatched.

The CDR3 coding sequence is TGTGCCAGCACCCTCCAGTTAGGAGGGCGAGCTTTCTTT. This gives the protein CASTLQLGGRAFF. The V call is TRBV12-3 or TRBV12-4, the J call TRBJ1-1; unclear D gene. V was cut by 7 bases and J by 10 bases, with 19 bases left in between. CDR3 size: 13 residues.

The V call is TRBV5-1, the J call TRBJ1-3; 7 bases are a match to TRBD1. This CDR3 contains 15 residues. Germline lookup yields CDR1 SGHRS and CDR2 YFSETQ. V shed 5 bases and J 3 bases; nucleotides not matched to a gene: 8. CDR3 nucleotides: TGCGCCAGCAGGCCCCCCGCAGGGGGTGGAAACACCATATATTTT. It is translated as CASRPPAGGGNTIYF.

This chain links TRBV4-1 with TRBJ2-7, with 9 bases that match TRBD1. Trimming took 0 bases from V and 5 from J; bases not matched to a gene: 11. The CDR3 is 17 residues long. Germline V gene data show CDR1 as MGHRA and CDR2 as YSYEKL. The CDR3 loop reads CASSQEGPGTGNHEQYF. CDR3 DNA: TGCGCCAGCAGCCAAGAGGGACCCGGGACAGGGAACCACGAGCAGTACTTC.

J is TRBJ1-4 and V is TRBV10-3; a possible D gene is TRBD1 (6 bases). Germline V gives CDR1 ENHRY, CDR2 SYGVKD. The V end was cut by 5 bases, the J end by 7 bases, with 8 bases between. The CDR3 has 12 residues. This chain's CDR3 is CAISQGSEKLFF. The CDR3, as DNA: TGTGCCATCAGTCAGGGGAGTGAAAAACTGTTTTTT.

This chain uses TRBV5-1 with TRBJ1-1; the match to TRBD1 covers 9 bases. The germline V gene encodes CDR1 SGHRS and CDR2 YFSETQ. The CDR3 loop spans 14 amino acids. V shed 4 bases and J 6 bases; nucleotides not matched to a gene: 7. As DNA, the CDR3 is TGCGCCAGCAGCAGGACAGGGGTTTATCCTGAAGCTTTCTTT. Translated: CASSRTGVYPEAFF.

This chain links TRBV5-6 with TRBJ2-5; 15 bases fit TRBD2. CDR3 length: 19 amino acids. Germline CDR1 SGHDT, CDR2 YYEEEE. V lost 2 bases, J lost 2 bases, and 10 bases stayed unmatched. CDR3: CASSFWLGLAGGRQETQYF. In DNA, the CDR3 is TGTGCCAGCAGCTTTTGGTTGGGACTAGCGGGGGGCCGACAAGAGACCCAGTACTTC.

The CDR3 region has the DNA TGTGCCAGCAGGTCCACAGGGGGCGATGGCTACACCTTC. Amino acids: CASRSTGGDGYTF. This chain joins TRBV6-5 and TRBJ1-2, with 9 bases matching TRBD1. This CDR3 region has 13 residues. J was trimmed by 6 bases and V by 6 bases; bases with no gene match: 5. CDR1 MNHEY and CDR2 SVGAGI come from the germline V gene.

This chain's CDR3 is CAWSVKDRSYEQYF. As DNA, the CDR3 is TGTGCCTGGAGTGTAAAGGACAGGTCCTACGAGCAGTACTTC. The gene calls are TRBV30 and TRBJ2-7; 7 positions agree with TRBD1. Germline V gene sequence: CDR1 GTSNPN, CDR2 SVGIG (reference sequence). The CDR3 is made up of 14 amino acids. V lost 0 bases, J lost 1 base, and 3 bases stayed unmatched.

This rearrangement joins TRBV2 to TRBJ1-1; TRBD1 matches at 8 bases. Germline loops: CDR1 SNHLY, CDR2 FYNNEI. This CDR3 spans 14 amino acids. V was pared by 4 bases and J by 5 bases, with 6 bases of the junction left unmatched. Here the CDR3 reads CASSVQGTGTEAFF. Written as DNA, the CDR3 is TGTGCCAGCAGTGTACAGGGGACAGGAACTGAAGCTTTCTTT.

The chain carries TRBV5-4 and TRBJ2-2, with 12 positions matching TRBD2. This CDR3 contains 17 residues. Germline V gene data show CDR1 as SGHNT and CDR2 as YYREEE (reference sequence). The V and J ends lost 5 bases and 1 base, in that order; junction bases with no gene match: 6. The chain's CDR3 is CASRTLGLAGNTGELFF. CDR3 sequence (DNA): TGTGCCAGCAGAACATTGGGACTAGCGGGGAACACCGGGGAGCTGTTTTTT. The whole variable domain, remainder taken from reference TRBV5-4 and TRBJ2-2, is ETGVTQSPTHLIKTRGQQVTLRCSSQSGHNTVSWYQQALGQGPQFIFQYYREEENGRGNFPPRFSGLQFPNYSSELNVNALELDDSALYLCASRTLGLAGNTGELFFGEGSRLTVL.

V is TRBV30 and J is TRBJ2-5; tentative D call: TRBD2 (6 bases). Trimming shortened V by 4 bases and J by 9 bases, and 15 bases separated the two germline ends. The CDR3 runs to 12 residues. CDR1 is GTSNPN, CDR2 SVGIG, per germline (reference sequence). Written as DNA, the CDR3 is TGTGCCTGGACAGGACTGGGGGGTCCCCAGTACTTC. Amino acid sequence: CAWTGLGGPQYF.

This chain connects TRBV5-1 to TRBJ1-2, with 8 bases fitting TRBD1. Trimming at V came to 4 bases and at J to 4 bases, leaving 6 bases not matched to a gene. Germline V lookup: CDR1 SGHRS, CDR2 YFSETQ. The CDR3 contains 14 residues. CDR3 nucleotides: TGCGCCAGCAGCCAGACAGGGGACGGCTATGGCTACACCTTC. It is translated as CASSQTGDGYGYTF.

The chain is built from TRBV3-1 (or the pseudogene TRBV3-2) and TRBJ2-5; 7 nucleotides agree with TRBD2. Trimming at V came to 4 bases and at J to 2 bases, leaving 4 bases not matched to a gene. Germline CDR1 is LGHDT and CDR2 is YNNKEL (reference sequence). The CDR3 is made up of 14 amino acids. The CDR3 DNA is TGTGCCAGCAGCCCCTCGGGAGGTCAAGAGACCCAGTACTTC. Translation: CASSPSGGQETQYF.

This clone was picked up a small number of times. The gene calls are TRBV14 and TRBJ1-3; D unclear. The CDR3 extends over 16 amino acids. Per the germline V gene, CDR1 is SGHDN and CDR2 is FVKESK. Trimming took 5 bases from V and 3 from J, leaving 17 bases between them. For the CDR3, the DNA is TGTGCCAGCAGCGCACGCAAGTTTCAGGTTGGAAACACCATATATTTT. This translates into CASSARKFQVGNTIYF.